Listed here are 10 T cell receptor beta chains from one sample, sequenced in a study of T cell responses to AZD1222 COVID-19 vaccine. Clones were sequenced by immunoSEQ multiplex PCR, and TCRdb holds only the in-frame ones, with some missing. The table includes 45,000 to 65,000 clones, approximately 86% detected once. Sequencing was performed on peripheral blood, taken 28 days after the second AZD1222 dose. These receptors were taken from an adult who received the AZD1222 COVID-19 vaccine.

The chain uses TRBV27 and TRBJ1-3; unclear D gene. The CDR3 is 15 residues long. V lost 0 bases, J lost 0 bases, and 6 bases lay in between. CDR1 and CDR2 from the germline V gene are MNHEY and SMNVEV (reference sequence). CDR3 region: CASSLSSSSGNTIYF. For the CDR3, the DNA is TGTGCCAGCAGTTTATCATCAAGCTCTGGAAACACCATATATTTT.

By share, this clone ranks as medium-sized. The rearrangement joins TRBV10-1 to TRBJ1-3; TRBD1 matches 8 bases. Germline V lookup: CDR1 WNHNN, CDR2 SYGVQD (reference sequence). V was clipped by 9 bases and J by 0 bases; unmatched bases: 7. The CDR3 has 15 residues. This CDR3 reads CARSPGQDSGNTIYF. Here the CDR3 DNA reads TGCGCCAGATCCCCGGGACAGGACTCTGGAAACACCATATATTTT.

V usage is TRBV15 and J usage is TRBJ2-2; 9 nucleotides match TRBD1. The CDR3 is made up of 16 amino acids. Losses at the gene ends were 1 base for V and 7 bases for J; bases not matched to a gene: 7. The germline V gene has CDR1 LNHNV and CDR2 YYDKDF (reference sequence). CDR3 amino acids: CATSRARDRAGGELFF. The CDR3 nucleotides read TGTGCCACCAGCAGAGCCAGGGACAGGGCGGGCGGGGAGCTGTTTTTT. The variable domain in full, with the rest retrieved from reference TRBV15 and TRBJ2-2, is DAMVIQNPRYQVTQFGKPVTLSCSQTLNHNVMYWYQQKSSQAPKLLFHYYDKDFNNEADTPDNFQSRRPNTSFCFLDIRSPGLGDTAMYLCATSRARDRAGGELFFGEGSRLTVL.

This clone was seen just once. The J gene is TRBJ2-5, the V gene TRBV19; TRBD1 aligns across 12 bases. This CDR3 has 16 residues. The ends lost 1 base at V and 5 bases at J; junction bases unmatched: 5. Germline V gene sequence: CDR1 LNHDA, CDR2 SQIVND (reference sequence). The CDR3 coding sequence is TGTGCCAGTAGTATAGGCGGGACAGGGGGCAGGGAGACCCAGTACTTC. Its protein product is CASSIGGTGGRETQYF.

This chain connects TRBV15 to TRBJ2-7; possibly TRBD1 for D (6 bases). The germline V gene encodes CDR1 LNHNV and CDR2 YYDKDF (reference sequence). Deletions cut 4 bases from V and 0 bases from J, with 10 bases between. The CDR3 consists of 14 residues. CDR3 in amino acids: CATSKQGSSYEQYF. CDR3 coding DNA: TGTGCCACCAGCAAGCAGGGGAGCTCCTACGAGCAGTACTTC.

The chain joins TRBV23-1 to TRBJ1-5; D gene unclear. TRBV23-1 is filed as an ORF, its function uncertain. This CDR3 spans 14 amino acids. Trimming took 7 bases from V and 3 from J, leaving 13 bases between them. CDR3 protein: CASIAGPLNQPQHF. CDR3 coding DNA: TGCGCCAGCATCGCCGGGCCCCTCAATCAGCCCCAGCATTTT.

The CDR3 nucleotides read TGTGCCACCTCGGACAGGGCGGCCGGGGAGCTGTTTTTT. Translation: CATSDRAAGELFF. J is TRBJ2-2 and V is TRBV2; 8 nucleotides align to TRBD1. Per the germline V gene, CDR1 is SNHLY and CDR2 is FYNNEI. V dropped 10 bases and J dropped 6; count of bases not matched to a gene: 7. This CDR3 region has 13 residues.

This chain uses TRBV5-1 with TRBJ2-7; 7 bases agree with TRBD2. Germline V gives CDR1 SGHRS, CDR2 YFSETQ. The CDR3 is 17 amino acids. V dropped 0 bases and J dropped 1; count of bases not matched to a gene: 10. The CDR3 spells CASSLDGTKAMSYEQYF. CDR3 in DNA: TGCGCCAGCAGCTTGGACGGGACTAAGGCGATGTCCTACGAGCAGTACTTC.

The chain combines TRBV6-1 with TRBJ2-2; D possibly uses TRBD1 or TRBD2 (5 bases each). Germline V gives CDR1 MNHNS, CDR2 SASEGT. The CDR3 extends over 15 amino acids. V dropped 0 bases and J dropped 8 bases, with 13 bases sitting between them. In DNA form, the CDR3 reads TGTGCCAGCAGTGAAGCCCGGGGCCCCCTGGGGGAGCTGTTTTTT. Translated, it gives CASSEARGPLGELFF.

In this sample, this clone turned up a few times. J is TRBJ1-1 and V is TRBV5-4, with D perhaps TRBD1 (5 bases). There are 14 residues in the CDR3. V lost 4 bases and J 7 bases, leaving 17 bases between the germline ends. Per the germline V gene, CDR1 is SGHNT and CDR2 is YYREEE (reference sequence). CDR3 DNA sequence: TGTGCCAGCAGCCGGGGGGGGACTTACAGTGAAGCTTTCTTT. Encoded protein: CASSRGGTYSEAFF.